The sequence of this TCR beta chain was determined in a study of blood T cell repertoires in COVID-19. About the research overall: PBMCs, B-cell-depleted T cells, or T cells provided the cDNA or gDNA that made up the material.

The germline V and J ends were trimmed by 2 bases and 2 bases, with 10 bases remaining between them. In germline, CDR1 is MNHNS, CDR2 SASEGT. This CDR3 comprises 15 residues. Clones were sequenced by immunoSEQ multiplex PCR, and TCRdb holds only the in-frame ones, with some missing. The sample records approximately 240,000 clones, around four fifths being singletons. The chain uses TRBV6-1 and TRBJ1-5; no reliable D call. The sequencing input was peripheral blood. The clonotype comes from a woman in her 40s with active or convalescent COVID-19. DNA of the CDR3: TGTGCCAGCAGTGAAACAACTGGAGGCAATCAGCCCCAGCATTTT. Its protein is CASSETTGGNQPQHF.